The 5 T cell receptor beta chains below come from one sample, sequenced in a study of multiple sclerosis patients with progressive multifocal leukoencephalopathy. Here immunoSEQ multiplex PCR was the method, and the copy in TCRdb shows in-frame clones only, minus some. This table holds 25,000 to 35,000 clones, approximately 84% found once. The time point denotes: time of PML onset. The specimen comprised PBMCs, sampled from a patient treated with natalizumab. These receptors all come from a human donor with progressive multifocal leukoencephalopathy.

The CDR3 DNA is TGTGCCATCAGGGCCGGGACAGGGCGAGGAGGCTACACCTTC. The encoded protein is CAIRAGTGRGGYTF. The chain couples TRBV10-3 to TRBJ1-2; 9 bases are a match to TRBD1. The germline CDR1 and CDR2 sequences are ENHRY and SYGVKD. Trimming at V came to 6 bases and at J to 8 bases, leaving 10 bases not matched to a gene. The CDR3 loop spans 14 amino acids.

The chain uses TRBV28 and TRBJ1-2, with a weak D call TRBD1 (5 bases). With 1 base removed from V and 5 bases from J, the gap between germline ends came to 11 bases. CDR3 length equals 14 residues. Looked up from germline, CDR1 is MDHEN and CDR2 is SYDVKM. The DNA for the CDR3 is TGTGCCAGCAGTTTATTTGGGACCGTATATGGCTACACCTTC. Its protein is CASSLFGTVYGYTF.

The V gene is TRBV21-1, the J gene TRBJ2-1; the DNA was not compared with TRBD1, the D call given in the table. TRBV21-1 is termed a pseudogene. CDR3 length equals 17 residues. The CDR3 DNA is TGTGCCAGCAGCAAAGCGCCTGGACAGCAGCTCATAGATGAGCAGTTCTTC. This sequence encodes CASSKAPGQQLIDEQFF.

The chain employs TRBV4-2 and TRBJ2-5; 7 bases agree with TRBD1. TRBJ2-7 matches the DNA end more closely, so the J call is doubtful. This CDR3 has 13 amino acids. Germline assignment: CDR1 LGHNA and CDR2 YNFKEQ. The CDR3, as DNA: TGTGCCACCCGGGACAGAGATAGCTACGAGCAGTACTTC. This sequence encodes CATRDRDSYEQYF.

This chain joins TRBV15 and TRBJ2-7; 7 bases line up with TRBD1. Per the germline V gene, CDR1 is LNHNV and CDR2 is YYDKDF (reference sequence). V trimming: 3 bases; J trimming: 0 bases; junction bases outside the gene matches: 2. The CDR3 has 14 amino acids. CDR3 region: CATSSRGSSYEQYF. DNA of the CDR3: TGTGCCACCAGCAGCAGGGGGTCCTCCTACGAGCAGTACTTC.